Following are 22 T cell receptor beta chains from one sample sequenced in a study of beta chain features in type 1 diabetes. These receptors are not linked to any known antigen. Study-wide points: TCRB CDR3 length was moderately but significantly reduced in all four CD4+ subsets of Type 1 diabetes patients.

Expressed TCRB transcripts were sequenced because the isolated RNA had all been reverse transcribed beforehand. Sequencing was performed with immunoSEQ multiplex PCR; in TCRdb, only in-frame clones are kept and a portion is missing. Here the sample spans about 640,000 clones, 12% being singletons. The sequenced sample consisted of naive CD4+ T cells from blood. Receptors originate from a man aged 25-45 years with type 1 diabetes.

This clone was observed a handful of times. The CDR3 DNA reads TGTGCCAGCAGTTACCGGACAGGGGAGAGCACAGATACGCAGTATTTT. Translating it yields CASSYRTGESTDTQYF. The J gene is TRBJ2-3, the V gene TRBV6-6, with 9 nucleotides matching TRBD1. The CDR3 extends over 16 amino acids. V shed 2 bases and J 0 bases; nucleotides not matched to a gene: 3. Germline CDR1 reads MNHNY; CDR2 reads SVGAGI (reference sequence).

This clone was seen only a few times. CDR3 sequence: CASSPRQTMNTEAFF. The CDR3 DNA sequence: TGTGCCAGCAGCCCGCGACAGACCATGAACACTGAAGCTTTCTTT. The chain recombines TRBV7-9 with TRBJ1-1, with D perhaps TRBD1 (5 bases). CDR1 and CDR2 from the germline V gene are SEHNR and FQNEAQ (reference sequence). Trimming shortened V by 5 bases and J by 0 bases, and 13 bases separated the two germline ends. The CDR3 is 15 amino acids.

This rearrangement joins TRBV28 to TRBJ1-6; no clear D gene. Trimming took 3 bases from V and 6 from J, leaving 9 bases between them. Germline CDR1 and CDR2: MDHEN and SYDVKM. The CDR3 loop spans 14 amino acids. For the CDR3, the DNA is TGTGCCAGCAGTTTGAGTAGGTTTAATTCACCCCTCCACTTT. It yields the protein CASSLSRFNSPLHF.

V usage is TRBV5-6 and J usage is TRBJ2-1; 11 bases are a match to TRBD2. The trim removed 6 bases at V and 0 bases at J, leaving 5 bases unmatched. The CDR3 totals 16 residues. CDR1 and CDR2 from the germline V gene are SGHDT and YYEEEE. CDR3 in amino acids: CASTSGGPSSYNEQFF. The CDR3 nucleotides read TGTGCCAGCACTAGCGGGGGGCCAAGCTCCTACAATGAGCAGTTCTTC. The full variable domain, with the rest looked up from reference TRBV5-6 and TRBJ2-1, is DAGVTQSPTHLIKTRGQQVTLRCSPKSGHDTVSWYQQALGQGPQFIFQYYEEEERQRGNFPDRFSGHQFPNYSSELNVNALLLGDSALYLCASTSGGPSSYNEQFFGPGTRLTVL.

The V call is TRBV9, the J call TRBJ2-1; 10 bases map to TRBD1. Trimming took 0 bases from V and 5 from J; bases not matched to a gene: 8. CDR3 length: 17 residues. CDR1 SGDLS and CDR2 YYNGEE come from the germline V gene. This chain's CDR3 is CASSVAVQGTGDNEQFF. Written as DNA, the CDR3 is TGTGCCAGCAGCGTAGCAGTACAAGGGACAGGGGACAATGAGCAGTTCTTC.

Turning to this clone: This sample includes further DNA sequences coding for the same CDR3. The chain combines TRBV18 with TRBJ1-2; 9 bases are shared with TRBD1. CDR3 size: 14 residues. Germline values: CDR1 KGHSH, CDR2 LQKENI. The V segment lost 3 bases and the J segment 2 bases; nucleotides outside the gene matches: 1. The CDR3 sequence is CASSPGQGNYGYTF. The CDR3 DNA follows: TGTGCCAGCTCACCGGGACAGGGCAACTATGGCTACACCTTC.

This clone was observed a few times. This chain links TRBV29-1 with TRBJ1-5; 9 nucleotides align to TRBD1. V lost 5 bases, J lost 10 bases, and 9 bases stayed unmatched. The CDR3 extends over 13 amino acids. From germline, CDR1 is SQVTM and CDR2 ANQGSEA. CDR3 sequence (DNA): TGCAGCGTTTTCCTCGGGGGACAGGGTCCCCAGCATTTT. Translation: CSVFLGGQGPQHF.

This rearrangement joins TRBV7-2 to TRBJ1-1; unclear D gene. V lost 5 bases and J 1 base, leaving 11 bases between the germline ends. CDR1 SGHTA and CDR2 FQGNSA come from the germline V gene. There are 14 residues in the CDR3. The CDR3 spells CASSTRRGNTEAFF. DNA of the CDR3: TGTGCCAGCAGCACCAGACGGGGGAACACTGAAGCTTTCTTT.

Only a few counts were recorded for this clone. This chain uses TRBV15 with TRBJ2-7; D remains ambiguous. The ends were cut back, 1 base at V and 2 bases at J, with 6 bases in the middle. In germline, CDR1 is LNHNV, CDR2 YYDKDF (reference sequence). The CDR3 extends over 13 amino acids. In DNA, the CDR3 is TGTGCCACCAGCAGAGGTGCAGCCTACGAGCAGTACTTC. Translating it yields CATSRGAAYEQYF.

This clone was seen a few times. CDR3 sequence: CASTGDWLQETQYF. CDR3 DNA: TGTGCCAGCACAGGGGATTGGCTTCAAGAGACCCAGTACTTC. This chain links TRBV7-2 with TRBJ2-5, with a weak D call TRBD1 (6 bases). This CDR3 region has 14 residues. Trimming took 7 bases from V and 2 from J, leaving 14 bases between them. Germline V gene lookup returns CDR1 SGHTA and CDR2 FQGNSA.

Comments on this clone: In the same sample, other DNA sequences code for this CDR3. The CDR3 DNA is TGTGCCAGCAGTTCCCCGGGTCTCTCAGAGACCCAGTACTTC. Translation: CASSSPGLSETQYF. The V call is TRBV28, the J call TRBJ2-5; no reliable D call. The CDR3 runs to 14 residues. Germline CDR1 reads MDHEN; CDR2 reads SYDVKM. Between the trimmed V and J ends, which lost 4 bases and 4 bases, there was a span of 13 bases.

This clone showed up just a few times. V is TRBV7-6 and J is TRBJ2-1; 10 nucleotides match TRBD1. The CDR3 is made up of 12 amino acids. With 5 bases clipped from V and 12 bases from J, the junction kept 4 bases outside the gene matches. The germline V gene encodes CDR1 SGHVS and CDR2 FNYEAQ. The CDR3 is CASSQTGGRQFF. CDR3 DNA: TGTGCCAGCAGCCAGACAGGGGGCCGGCAGTTCTTC.

This clone was detected a few times. The identical CDR3 is also encoded by other nucleotide sequences in the sample. The chain employs TRBV9 and TRBJ2-3; no clear D gene. Germline lookup yields CDR1 SGDLS and CDR2 YYNGEE. V gave up 2 bases and J gave up 3 bases, with 7 bases separating them. This CDR3 spans 13 amino acids. The CDR3 protein is CASSVAATDTQYF. CDR3 bases: TGTGCCAGCAGCGTGGCCGCTACAGATACGCAGTATTTT.

This clone was observed a few times. The chain combines TRBV5-1 with TRBJ1-6, with a possible D match to TRBD1 (5 bases). V shed 4 bases and J shed 7 bases, with 9 bases lying between them. The germline V gene has CDR1 SGHRS and CDR2 YFSETQ. The CDR3 covers 13 residues. The CDR3 DNA follows: TGCGCCAGCAGCACCAGACAGAATTCACCCCTCCACTTT. Amino acids: CASSTRQNSPLHF. Filled out from reference TRBV5-1 and TRBJ1-6, the complete variable domain reads KAGVTQTPRYLIKTRGQQVTLSCSPISGHRSVSWYQQTPGQGLQFLFEYFSETQRNKGNFPGRFSGRQFSNSRSEMNVSTLELGDSALYLCASSTRQNSPLHFGNGTRLTVT.

This clone was observed a few times. The chain recombines TRBV9 with TRBJ2-7; D uncertain. The CDR3 consists of 18 residues. V lost 0 bases and J 3 bases, leaving 22 bases between the germline ends. Germline V gene lookup returns CDR1 SGDLS and CDR2 YYNGEE. CDR3 DNA sequence: TGTGCCAGCAGCGTAGGATCGTTAGGGTTCTCCGGTTTCTACGAGCAGTACTTC. Translation gives CASSVGSLGFSGFYEQYF.

The chain employs TRBV4-3 and TRBJ1-2, with D possibly matching TRBD1 (5 bases). CDR1 is LGHNA and CDR2 is YSLEER in the germline V gene. With 0 bases removed from V and 4 bases from J, the gap between germline ends came to 18 bases. This CDR3 is built from 17 residues. CDR3: CASSQDSSGLGGYGYTF. The CDR3 bases are TGCGCCAGCAGCCAAGACTCCTCGGGGCTGGGTGGCTATGGCTACACCTTC.

This clone was detected only a few times. The chain couples TRBV27 to TRBJ2-7, with 7 bases that match TRBD1. CDR1 is MNHEY and CDR2 is SMNVEV in the germline V gene (reference sequence). Germline trimming cut 4 bases from V and 5 bases from J; bases unmatched to any gene: 2. There are 12 residues in the CDR3. CDR3 sequence reads: CASSYRGHEQYF. The CDR3 DNA reads as TGTGCCAGCAGTTACAGGGGACACGAGCAGTACTTC.

As regards this clone: Other DNA variants within this sample encode the same CDR3. The rearrangement uses TRBV18 and TRBJ2-7; tentatively, D is TRBD2 (5 bases). This CDR3 region has 13 residues. The V gene's germline CDR1 is KGHSH and CDR2 LQKENI. V lost 3 bases to trimming and J lost 5 bases, with 11 bases between them. CDR3 sequence: CASSPPAGDEQYF. The DNA for the CDR3 is TGTGCCAGCTCACCCCCGGCCGGGGACGAGCAGTACTTC. The whole variable domain, remainder taken from reference TRBV18 and TRBJ2-7, is NAGVMQNPRHLVRRRGQEARLRCSPMKGHSHVYWYRQLPEEGLKFMVYLQKENIIDESGMPKERFSAEFPKEGPSILRIQQVVRGDSAAYFCASSPPAGDEQYFGPGTRLTVT.

This chain connects TRBV7-9 to TRBJ2-5, with D possibly called TRBD1 or TRBD2 (6 bases each). This CDR3 contains 13 residues. From germline, CDR1 is SEHNR and CDR2 FQNEAQ (reference sequence). With 3 bases removed from V and 5 bases from J, the gap between germline ends came to 10 bases. CDR3 amino acids: CASSFTGRETQYF. DNA of the CDR3: TGTGCCAGCAGCTTTACAGGGAGGGAGACCCAGTACTTC.

This clone was found a few times. The CDR3 bases are TGTGCCAGCAGCCGTAGCGGGGGGGAGGAGACCCAGTACTTC. Encoded protein: CASSRSGGEETQYF. The chain joins TRBV7-2 to TRBJ2-5; 11 bases map to TRBD2. Germline values: CDR1 SGHTA, CDR2 FQGNSA. This CDR3 spans 14 amino acids. V was pared by 5 bases and J by 5 bases, with 4 bases of the junction left unmatched.

This clone has a handful of counts. The chain carries TRBV7-2 and TRBJ1-1, with a tentative D call TRBD1 (5 bases). The length of the CDR3 is 15 residues. Germline V gene sequence: CDR1 SGHTA, CDR2 FQGNSA. The V end was cut by 5 bases, the J end by 6 bases, with 19 bases between. The CDR3 loop is CASSRDRGLRAEAFF. In DNA, the CDR3 is TGTGCCAGCAGCAGAGACAGAGGACTCCGCGCTGAAGCTTTCTTT. Combining the CDR3 with reference TRBV7-2 and TRBJ1-1 gives the whole variable domain GAGVSQSPSNKVTEKGKDVELRCDPISGHTALYWYRQSLGQGLEFLIYFQGNSAPDKSGLPSDRFSAERTGGSVSTLTIQRTQQEDSAVYLCASSRDRGLRAEAFFGQGTRLTVV.

About this clone itself: Its ends do not fully match the called genes, so a read error is possible. V and J are TRBV19 and TRBJ2-3; TRBD2 agrees at 9 bases. In germline, CDR1 is LNHDA, CDR2 SQIVND (reference sequence). There are 14 residues in the CDR3. The CDR3 nucleotides read TGTGCCAGTAGAATAGCGGGGGAGACAGATACGCAGTATTTT. Its translation is CASRIAGETDTQYF.